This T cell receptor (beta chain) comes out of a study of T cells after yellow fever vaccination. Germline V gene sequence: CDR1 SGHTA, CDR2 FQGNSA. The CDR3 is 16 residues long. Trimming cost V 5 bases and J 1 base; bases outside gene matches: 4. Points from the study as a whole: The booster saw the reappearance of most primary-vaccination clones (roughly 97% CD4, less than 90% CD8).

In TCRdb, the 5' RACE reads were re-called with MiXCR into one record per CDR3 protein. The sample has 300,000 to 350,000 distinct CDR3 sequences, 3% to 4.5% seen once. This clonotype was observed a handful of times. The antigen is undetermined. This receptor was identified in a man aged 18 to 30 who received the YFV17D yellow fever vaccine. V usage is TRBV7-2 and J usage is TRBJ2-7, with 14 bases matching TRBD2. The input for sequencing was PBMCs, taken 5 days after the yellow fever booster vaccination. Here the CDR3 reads CASSPRTSGGSYEQYF. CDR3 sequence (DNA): TGTGCCAGCAGCCCCCGGACTAGCGGGGGGTCCTACGAGCAGTACTTC.